There are many counts of the clone carrying this T cell receptor beta chain. What it recognizes is unknown. The germline V gene encodes CDR1 DFQATT and CDR2 SNEGSKA (reference sequence). The V gene lost 0 bases and the J gene lost 2 bases, with 14 bases spanning the gap. The CDR3 is made up of 15 amino acids. This entry belongs to a study of neurological immune-mediated disorders. Regarding the study as a whole: Across subjects, expanded clones had no CDR3 amino acid sequences in common, pointing to private repertoires in all groups.

The authors obtained over 160 million TCR-beta sequences from 15-18 subjects per sequencing run. TCRdb fed the 5' RACE reads into MiXCR, producing one record per CDR3 protein. Altogether tens of thousands of distinct CDR3 sequences are present, about a tenth being singletons, with the ten largest covering 1.8%. Sequencing was carried out using PBMCs. The source is a man in his forties in good health. The chain employs TRBV20-1 and TRBJ2-7; D might be TRBD2 (6 bases). Here the CDR3 reads CSARETSGGTYEQYF. The DNA of the CDR3 is TGCAGTGCTAGAGAAACTTCCGGGGGAACCTACGAGCAGTACTTC.